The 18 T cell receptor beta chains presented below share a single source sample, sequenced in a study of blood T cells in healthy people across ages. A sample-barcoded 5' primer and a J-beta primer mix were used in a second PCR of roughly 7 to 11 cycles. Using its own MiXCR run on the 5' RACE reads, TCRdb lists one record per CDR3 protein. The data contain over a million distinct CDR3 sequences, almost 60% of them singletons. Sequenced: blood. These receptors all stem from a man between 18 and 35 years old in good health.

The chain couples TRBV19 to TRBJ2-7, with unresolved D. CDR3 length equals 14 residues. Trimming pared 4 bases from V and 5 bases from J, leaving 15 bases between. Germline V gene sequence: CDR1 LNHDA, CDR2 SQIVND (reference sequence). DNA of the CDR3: TGTGCCAGTAGTAGCGGTCAGTGGGTTCACGAGCAGTACTTC. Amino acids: CASSSGQWVHEQYF.

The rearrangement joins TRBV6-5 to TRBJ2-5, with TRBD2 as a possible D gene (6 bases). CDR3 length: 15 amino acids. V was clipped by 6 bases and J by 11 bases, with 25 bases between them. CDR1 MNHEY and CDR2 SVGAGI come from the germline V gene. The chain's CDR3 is CASSQAGTQGGEQYF. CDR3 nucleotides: TGTGCCAGCAGCCAAGCCGGGACCCAGGGCGGGGAGCAGTACTTC.

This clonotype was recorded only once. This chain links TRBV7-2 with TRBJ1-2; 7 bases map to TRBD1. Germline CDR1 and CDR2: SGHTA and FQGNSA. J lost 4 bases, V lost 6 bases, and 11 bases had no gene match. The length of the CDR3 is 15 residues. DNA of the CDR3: TGTGCCAGCAGGCCCCCCGGGCAGGGGGTCTATGGCTACACCTTC. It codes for CASRPPGQGVYGYTF.

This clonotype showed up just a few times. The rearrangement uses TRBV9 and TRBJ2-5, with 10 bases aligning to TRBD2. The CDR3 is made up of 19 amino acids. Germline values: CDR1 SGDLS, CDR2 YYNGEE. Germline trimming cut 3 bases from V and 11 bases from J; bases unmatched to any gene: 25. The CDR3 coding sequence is TGTGCCAGCAGCGCCTTTCCTCCGGGACTAGCGTCCACCTACAATGAGCAGTACTTC. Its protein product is CASSAFPPGLASTYNEQYF.

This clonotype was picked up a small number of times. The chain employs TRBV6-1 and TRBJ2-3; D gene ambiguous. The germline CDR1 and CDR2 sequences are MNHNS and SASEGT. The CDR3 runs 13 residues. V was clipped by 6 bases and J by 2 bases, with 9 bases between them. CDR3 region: CASRTDLTDTQYF. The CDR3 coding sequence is TGTGCCAGCAGGACGGACCTCACAGATACGCAGTATTTT.

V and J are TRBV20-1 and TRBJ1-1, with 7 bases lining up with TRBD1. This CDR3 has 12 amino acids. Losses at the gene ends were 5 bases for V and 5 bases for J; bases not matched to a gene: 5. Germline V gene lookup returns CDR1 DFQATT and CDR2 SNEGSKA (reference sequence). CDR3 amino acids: CSAGGDRTEAFF. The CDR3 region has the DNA TGCAGTGCTGGAGGGGACAGAACTGAAGCTTTCTTT.

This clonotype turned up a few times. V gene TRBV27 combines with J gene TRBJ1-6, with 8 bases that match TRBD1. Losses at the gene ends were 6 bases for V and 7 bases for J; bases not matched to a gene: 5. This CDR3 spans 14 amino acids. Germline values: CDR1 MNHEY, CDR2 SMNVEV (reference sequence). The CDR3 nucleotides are TGTGCCAGCAGGGGACAGGCAGGGAATTCACCCCTCCACTTT. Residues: CASRGQAGNSPLHF.

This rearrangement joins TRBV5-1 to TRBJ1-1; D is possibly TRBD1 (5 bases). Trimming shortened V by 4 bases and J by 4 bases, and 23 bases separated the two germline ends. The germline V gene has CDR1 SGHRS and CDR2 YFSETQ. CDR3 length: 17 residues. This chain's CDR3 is CASSHGTGLSRATEAFF. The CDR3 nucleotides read TGCGCCAGCAGCCATGGGACGGGACTATCCCGGGCCACTGAAGCTTTCTTT.

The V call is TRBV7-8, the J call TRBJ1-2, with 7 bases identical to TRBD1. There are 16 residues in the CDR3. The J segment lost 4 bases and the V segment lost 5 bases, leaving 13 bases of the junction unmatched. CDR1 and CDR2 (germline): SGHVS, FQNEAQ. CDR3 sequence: CASSTPDRFGSYGYTF. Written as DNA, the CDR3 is TGTGCCAGCAGCACCCCGGACAGGTTCGGGTCCTATGGCTACACCTTC.

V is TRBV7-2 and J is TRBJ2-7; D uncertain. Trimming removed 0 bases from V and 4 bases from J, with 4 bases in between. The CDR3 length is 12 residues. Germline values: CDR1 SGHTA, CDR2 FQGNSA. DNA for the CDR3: TGTGCCAGCAGCTTAGCTCAGTACGAGCAGTACTTC. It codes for CASSLAQYEQYF.

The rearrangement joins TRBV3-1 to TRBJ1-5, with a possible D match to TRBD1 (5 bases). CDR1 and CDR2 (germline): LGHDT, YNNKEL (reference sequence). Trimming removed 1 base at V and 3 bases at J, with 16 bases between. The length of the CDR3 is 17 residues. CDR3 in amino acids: CASSQAPDSGLNQPQHF. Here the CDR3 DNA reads TGTGCCAGCAGCCAAGCCCCCGACAGTGGGCTCAATCAGCCCCAGCATTTT.

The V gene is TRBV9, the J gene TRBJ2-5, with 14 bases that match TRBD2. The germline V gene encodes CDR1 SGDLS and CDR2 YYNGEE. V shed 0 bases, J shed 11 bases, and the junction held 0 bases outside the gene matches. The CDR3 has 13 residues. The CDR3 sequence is CASSVGLAGGQYF. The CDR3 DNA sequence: TGTGCCAGCAGCGTAGGACTAGCGGGAGGGCAGTACTTC. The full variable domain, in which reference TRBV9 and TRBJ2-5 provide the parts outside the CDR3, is DSGVTQTPKHLITATGQRVTLRCSPRSGDLSVYWYQQSLDQGLQFLIQYYNGEERAKGNILERFSAQQFPDLHSELNLSSLELGDSALYFCASSVGLAGGQYFGPGTRLLVL.

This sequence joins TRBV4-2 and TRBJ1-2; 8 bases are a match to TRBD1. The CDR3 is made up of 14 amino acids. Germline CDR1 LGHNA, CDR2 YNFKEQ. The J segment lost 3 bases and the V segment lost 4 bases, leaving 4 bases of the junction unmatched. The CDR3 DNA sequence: TGTGCCAGCAGCCCAAACAGGGGGGACTATGGCTACACCTTC. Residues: CASSPNRGDYGYTF.

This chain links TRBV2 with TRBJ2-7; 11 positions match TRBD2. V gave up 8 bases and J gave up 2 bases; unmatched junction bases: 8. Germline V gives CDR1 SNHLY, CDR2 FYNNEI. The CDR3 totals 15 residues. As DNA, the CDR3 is TGTGCCAGCCTAGAGCTAGCGGGAGGCCCCTACGAGCAGTACTTC. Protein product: CASLELAGGPYEQYF.

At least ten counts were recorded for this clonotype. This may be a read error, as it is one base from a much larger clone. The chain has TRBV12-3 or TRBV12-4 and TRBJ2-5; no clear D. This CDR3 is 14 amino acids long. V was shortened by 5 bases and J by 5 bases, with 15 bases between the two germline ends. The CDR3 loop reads CASSVALGPETQYF. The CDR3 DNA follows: TGTGCCAGCAGTGTCGCACTCGGCCCCGAGACCCAGTACTTC.

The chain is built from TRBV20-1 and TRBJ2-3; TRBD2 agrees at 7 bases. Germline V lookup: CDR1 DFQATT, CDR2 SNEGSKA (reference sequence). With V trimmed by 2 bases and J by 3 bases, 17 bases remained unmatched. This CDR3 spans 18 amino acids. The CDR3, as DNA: TGCAGTGCTAGATTAACTGGCGGGGGTATAGGGGCTACAGATACGCAGTATTTT. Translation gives CSARLTGGGIGATDTQYF.

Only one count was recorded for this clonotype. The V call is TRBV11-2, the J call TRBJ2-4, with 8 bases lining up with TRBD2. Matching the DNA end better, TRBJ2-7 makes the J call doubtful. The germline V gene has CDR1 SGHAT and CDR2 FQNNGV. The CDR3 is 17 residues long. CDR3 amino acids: CASSSINGGAARNEQYF. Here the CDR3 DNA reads TGTGCCAGCAGCAGCATTAACGGGGGGGCCGCAAGGAACGAGCAGTACTTC.

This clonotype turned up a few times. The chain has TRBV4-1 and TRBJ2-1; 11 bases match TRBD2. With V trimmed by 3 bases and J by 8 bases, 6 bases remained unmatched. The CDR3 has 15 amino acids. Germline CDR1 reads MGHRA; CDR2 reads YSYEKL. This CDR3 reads CASSQTSGEVYEQFF. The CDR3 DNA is TGCGCCAGCAGCCAGACTAGCGGGGAGGTCTATGAGCAGTTCTTC.